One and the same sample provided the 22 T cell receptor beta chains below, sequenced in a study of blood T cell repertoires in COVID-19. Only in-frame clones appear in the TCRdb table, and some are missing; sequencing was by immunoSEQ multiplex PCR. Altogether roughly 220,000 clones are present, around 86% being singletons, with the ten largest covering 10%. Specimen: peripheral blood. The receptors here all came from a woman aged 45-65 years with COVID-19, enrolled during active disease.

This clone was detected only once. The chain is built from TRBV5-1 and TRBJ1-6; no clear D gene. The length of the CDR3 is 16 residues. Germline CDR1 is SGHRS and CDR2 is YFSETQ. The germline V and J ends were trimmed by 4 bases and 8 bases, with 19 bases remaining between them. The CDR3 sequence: CASSPGTSRRDSPLHF. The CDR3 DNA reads TGCGCCAGCAGCCCCGGTACGTCGCGACGGGATTCACCCCTCCACTTT. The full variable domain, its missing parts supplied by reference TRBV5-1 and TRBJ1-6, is KAGVTQTPRYLIKTRGQQVTLSCSPISGHRSVSWYQQTPGQGLQFLFEYFSETQRNKGNFPGRFSGRQFSNSRSEMNVSTLELGDSALYLCASSPGTSRRDSPLHFGNGTRLTVT.

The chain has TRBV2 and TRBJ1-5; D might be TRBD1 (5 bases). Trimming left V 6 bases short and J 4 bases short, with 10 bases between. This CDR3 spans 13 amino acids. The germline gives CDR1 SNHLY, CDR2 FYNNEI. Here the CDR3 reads CASRRQINQPQHF. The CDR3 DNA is TGTGCCAGCAGGAGACAGATTAATCAGCCCCAGCATTTT.

CDR3 DNA: TGTGCCAGCAGCTTACTGGGGGGAACGGAAGCCAAAAACATTCAGTACTTC. Protein product: CASSLLGGTEAKNIQYF. The chain employs TRBV13 and TRBJ2-4, with D possibly TRBD2 on 6 matching bases. Per the germline V gene, CDR1 is PRHDT and CDR2 is FYEKMQ (reference sequence). Trimming pared 2 bases from V and 0 bases from J, leaving 14 bases between. This CDR3 region has 17 residues. The entire variable domain, with the rest obtained from reference TRBV13 and TRBJ2-4, is as follows: AAGVIQSPRHLIKEKRETATLKCYPIPRHDTVYWYQQGPGQDPQFLISFYEKMQSDKGSIPDRFSAQQFSDYHSELNMSSLELGDSALYFCASSLLGGTEAKNIQYFGAGTRLSVL.

The CDR3 coding sequence is TGTGCCAGCAGCCCTCCCGCGGTTTCTGGCTACACCTTC. Its protein product is CASSPPAVSGYTF. The chain is built from TRBV7-2 and TRBJ1-2; no firm D call. There are 13 residues in the CDR3. CDR1 is SGHTA, CDR2 FQGNSA, per germline. V lost 5 bases to trimming and J lost 7 bases, with 14 bases between them. Full variable domain (outside the CDR3, taken from reference TRBV7-2 and TRBJ1-2): GAGVSQSPSNKVTEKGKDVELRCDPISGHTALYWYRQSLGQGLEFLIYFQGNSAPDKSGLPSDRFSAERTGGSVSTLTIQRTQQEDSAVYLCASSPPAVSGYTFGSGTRLTVV.

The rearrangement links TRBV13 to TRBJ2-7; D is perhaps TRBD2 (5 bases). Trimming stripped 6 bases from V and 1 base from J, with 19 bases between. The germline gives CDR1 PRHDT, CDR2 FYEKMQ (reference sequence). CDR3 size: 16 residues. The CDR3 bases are TGTGCCAGCAGTAACGGGAATACCCCTCGGTCCTACGAGCAGTACTTC. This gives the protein CASSNGNTPRSYEQYF.

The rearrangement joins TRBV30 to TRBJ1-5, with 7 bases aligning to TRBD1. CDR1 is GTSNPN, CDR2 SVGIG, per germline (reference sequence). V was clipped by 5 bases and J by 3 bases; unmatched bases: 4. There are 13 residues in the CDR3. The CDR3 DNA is TGTGCCTGGTCAGGACAGGACAATCAGCCCCAGCATTTT. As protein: CAWSGQDNQPQHF.

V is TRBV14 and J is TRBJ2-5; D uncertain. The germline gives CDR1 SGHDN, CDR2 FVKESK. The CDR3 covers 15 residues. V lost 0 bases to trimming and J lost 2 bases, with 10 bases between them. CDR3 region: CASSQDLGAQETQYF. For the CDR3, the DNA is TGTGCCAGCAGCCAAGATCTAGGAGCACAAGAGACCCAGTACTTC.

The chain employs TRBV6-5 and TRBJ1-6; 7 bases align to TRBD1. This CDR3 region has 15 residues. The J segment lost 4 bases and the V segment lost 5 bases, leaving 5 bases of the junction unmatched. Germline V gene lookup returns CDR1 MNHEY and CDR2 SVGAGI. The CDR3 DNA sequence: TGTGCCAGCAGTCCACAGGGGCCGTATAATTCACCCCTCCACTTT. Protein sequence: CASSPQGPYNSPLHF.

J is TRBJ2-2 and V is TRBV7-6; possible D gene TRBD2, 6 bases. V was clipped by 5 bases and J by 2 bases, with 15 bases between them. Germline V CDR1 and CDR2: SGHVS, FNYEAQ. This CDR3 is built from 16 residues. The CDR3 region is CASSPRAGPNTGELFF. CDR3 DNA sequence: TGTGCCAGCAGCCCCAGGGCGGGACCCAACACCGGGGAGCTGTTTTTT.

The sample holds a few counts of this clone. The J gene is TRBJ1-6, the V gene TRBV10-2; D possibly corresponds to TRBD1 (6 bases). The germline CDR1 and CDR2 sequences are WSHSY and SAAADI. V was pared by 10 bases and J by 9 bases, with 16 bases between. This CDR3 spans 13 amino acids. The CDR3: CATSGQMSSPLHF. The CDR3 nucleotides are TGCGCCACCTCAGGACAGATGAGTTCACCCCTCCACTTT.

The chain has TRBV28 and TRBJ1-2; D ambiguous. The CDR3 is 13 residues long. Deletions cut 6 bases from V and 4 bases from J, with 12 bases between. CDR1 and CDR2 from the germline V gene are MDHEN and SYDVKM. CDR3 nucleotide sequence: TGTGCCAGCAGCGGCGACTACCCCTATGGCTACACCTTC. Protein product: CASSGDYPYGYTF.

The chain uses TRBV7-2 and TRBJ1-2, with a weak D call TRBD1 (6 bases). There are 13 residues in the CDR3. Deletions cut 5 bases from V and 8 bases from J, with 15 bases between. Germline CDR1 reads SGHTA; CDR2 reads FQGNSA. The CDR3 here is CASSPEGVGGYTF. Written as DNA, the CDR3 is TGTGCCAGCAGCCCCGAGGGGGTAGGGGGCTACACCTTC.

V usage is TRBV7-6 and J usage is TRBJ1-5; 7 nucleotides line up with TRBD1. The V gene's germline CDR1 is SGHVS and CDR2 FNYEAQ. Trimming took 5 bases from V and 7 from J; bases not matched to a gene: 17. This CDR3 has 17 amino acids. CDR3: CASSHPNKTGIRQPQHF. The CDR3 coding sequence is TGTGCCAGCAGCCACCCAAATAAGACAGGGATAAGGCAGCCCCAGCATTTT.

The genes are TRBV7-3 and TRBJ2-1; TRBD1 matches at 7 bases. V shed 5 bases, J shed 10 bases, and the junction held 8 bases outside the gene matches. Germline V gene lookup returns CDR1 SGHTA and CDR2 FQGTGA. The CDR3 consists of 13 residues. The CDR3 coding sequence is TGTGCCAGCAGCCCTGTTCTACAGGGGGAGCAGTTCTTC. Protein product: CASSPVLQGEQFF.

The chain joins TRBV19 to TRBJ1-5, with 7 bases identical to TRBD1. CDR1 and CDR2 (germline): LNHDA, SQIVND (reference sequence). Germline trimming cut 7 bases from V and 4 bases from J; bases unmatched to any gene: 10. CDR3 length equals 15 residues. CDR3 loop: CASKTGTEHNQPQHF. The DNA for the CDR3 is TGTGCCAGTAAGACCGGGACAGAGCATAATCAGCCCCAGCATTTT.

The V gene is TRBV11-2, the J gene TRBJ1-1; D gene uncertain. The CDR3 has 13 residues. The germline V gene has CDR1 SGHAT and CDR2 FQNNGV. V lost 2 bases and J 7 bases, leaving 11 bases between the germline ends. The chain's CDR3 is CASSLRELYEAFF. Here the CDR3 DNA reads TGTGCCAGCAGCTTAAGGGAGTTATATGAAGCTTTCTTT.

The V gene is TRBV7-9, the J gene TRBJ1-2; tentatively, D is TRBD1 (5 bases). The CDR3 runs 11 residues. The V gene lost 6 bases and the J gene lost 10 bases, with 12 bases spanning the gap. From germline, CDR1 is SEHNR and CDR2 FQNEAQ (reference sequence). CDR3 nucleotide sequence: TGTGCCAGCAGATCAGGGTTTGACTACACCTTC. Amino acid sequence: CASRSGFDYTF.

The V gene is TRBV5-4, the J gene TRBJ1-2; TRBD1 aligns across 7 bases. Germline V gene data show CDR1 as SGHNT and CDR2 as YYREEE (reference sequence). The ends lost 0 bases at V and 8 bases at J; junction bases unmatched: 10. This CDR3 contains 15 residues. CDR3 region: CASSLATGVVEGYTF. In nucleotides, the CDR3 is TGTGCCAGCAGCTTGGCCACAGGGGTCGTGGAAGGCTACACCTTC. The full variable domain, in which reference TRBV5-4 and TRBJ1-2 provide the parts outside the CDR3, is ETGVTQSPTHLIKTRGQQVTLRCSSQSGHNTVSWYQQALGQGPQFIFQYYREEENGRGNFPPRFSGLQFPNYSSELNVNALELDDSALYLCASSLATGVVEGYTFGSGTRLTVV.

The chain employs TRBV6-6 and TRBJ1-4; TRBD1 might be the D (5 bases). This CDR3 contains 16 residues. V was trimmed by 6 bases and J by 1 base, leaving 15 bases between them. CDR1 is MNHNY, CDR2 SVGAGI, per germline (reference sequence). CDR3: CASSIPETVTNEKLFF. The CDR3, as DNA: TGTGCCAGCAGCATACCCGAGACAGTAACTAATGAAAAACTGTTTTTT.

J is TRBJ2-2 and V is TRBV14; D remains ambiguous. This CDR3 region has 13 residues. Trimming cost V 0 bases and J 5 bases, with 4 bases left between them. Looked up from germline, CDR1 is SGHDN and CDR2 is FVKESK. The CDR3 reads CASSQERTGELFF. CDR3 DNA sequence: TGTGCCAGCAGCCAAGAGAGAACCGGGGAGCTGTTTTTT.

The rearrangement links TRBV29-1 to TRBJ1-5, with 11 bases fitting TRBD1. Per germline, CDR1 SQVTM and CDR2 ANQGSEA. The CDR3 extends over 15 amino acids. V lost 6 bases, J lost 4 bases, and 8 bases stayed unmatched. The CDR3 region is CSVRTGTGGNQPQHF. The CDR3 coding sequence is TGCAGCGTAAGAACCGGGACAGGGGGTAATCAGCCCCAGCATTTT.

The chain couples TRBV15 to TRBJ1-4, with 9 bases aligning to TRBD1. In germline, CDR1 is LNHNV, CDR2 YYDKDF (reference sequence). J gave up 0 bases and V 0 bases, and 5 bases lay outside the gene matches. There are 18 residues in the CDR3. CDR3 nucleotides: TGTGCCACCAGCAGAGATCCACAGGGGGCAACAACTAATGAAAAACTGTTTTTT. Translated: CATSRDPQGATTNEKLFF.